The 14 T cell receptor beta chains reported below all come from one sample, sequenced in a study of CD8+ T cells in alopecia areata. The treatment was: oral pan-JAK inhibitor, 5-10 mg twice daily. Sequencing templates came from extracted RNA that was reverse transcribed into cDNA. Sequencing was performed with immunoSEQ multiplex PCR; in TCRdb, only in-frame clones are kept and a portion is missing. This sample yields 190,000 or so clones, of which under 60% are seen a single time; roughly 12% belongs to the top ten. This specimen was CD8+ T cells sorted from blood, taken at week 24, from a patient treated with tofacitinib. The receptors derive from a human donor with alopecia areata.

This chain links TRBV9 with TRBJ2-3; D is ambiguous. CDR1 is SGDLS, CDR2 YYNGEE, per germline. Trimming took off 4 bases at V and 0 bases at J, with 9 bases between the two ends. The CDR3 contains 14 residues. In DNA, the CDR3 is TGTGCCAGCAGCCCAGTCTCCAGCACAGATACGCAGTATTTT. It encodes CASSPVSSTDTQYF.

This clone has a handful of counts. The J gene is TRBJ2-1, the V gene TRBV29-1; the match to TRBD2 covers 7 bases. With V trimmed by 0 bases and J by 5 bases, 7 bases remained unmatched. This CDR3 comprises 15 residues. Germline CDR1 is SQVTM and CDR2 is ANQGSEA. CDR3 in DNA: TGCAGCGTTGAAGATCGGGCGGGGGAGGACAATGAGCAGTTCTTC. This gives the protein CSVEDRAGEDNEQFF.

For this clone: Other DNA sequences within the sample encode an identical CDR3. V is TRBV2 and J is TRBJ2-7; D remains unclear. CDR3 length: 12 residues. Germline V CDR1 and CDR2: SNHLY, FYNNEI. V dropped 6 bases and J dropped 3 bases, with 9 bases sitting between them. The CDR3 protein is CASRDRSYEQYF. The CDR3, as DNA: TGTGCCAGCAGGGACCGCAGCTACGAGCAGTACTTC.

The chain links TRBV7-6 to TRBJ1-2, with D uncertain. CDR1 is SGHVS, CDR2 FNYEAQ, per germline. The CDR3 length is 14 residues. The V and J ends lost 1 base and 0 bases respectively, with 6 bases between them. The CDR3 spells CASSLGPSNYGYTF. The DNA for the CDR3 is TGTGCCAGCAGCTTAGGTCCGTCTAACTATGGCTACACCTTC.

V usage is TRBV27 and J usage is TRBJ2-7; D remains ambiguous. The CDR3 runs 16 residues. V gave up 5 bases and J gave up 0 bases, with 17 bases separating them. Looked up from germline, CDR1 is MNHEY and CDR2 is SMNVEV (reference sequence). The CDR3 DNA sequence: TGTGCCAGCAGTCCCCAGACACTCCTTAGCTCCTACGAGCAGTACTTC. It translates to CASSPQTLLSSYEQYF.

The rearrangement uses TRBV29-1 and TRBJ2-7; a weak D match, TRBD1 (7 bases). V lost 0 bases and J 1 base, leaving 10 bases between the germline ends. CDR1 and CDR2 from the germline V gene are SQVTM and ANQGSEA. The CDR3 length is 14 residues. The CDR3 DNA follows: TGCAGCGTTGAAGATGCAGGGGGGTCCTACGAGCAGTACTTC. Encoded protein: CSVEDAGGSYEQYF.

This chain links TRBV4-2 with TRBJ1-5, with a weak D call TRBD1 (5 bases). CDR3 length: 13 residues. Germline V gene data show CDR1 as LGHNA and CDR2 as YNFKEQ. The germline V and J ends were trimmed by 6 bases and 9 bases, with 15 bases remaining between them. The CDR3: CASSPKPGGPQHF. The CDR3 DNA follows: TGTGCCAGCAGTCCAAAGCCTGGGGGGCCCCAGCATTTT.

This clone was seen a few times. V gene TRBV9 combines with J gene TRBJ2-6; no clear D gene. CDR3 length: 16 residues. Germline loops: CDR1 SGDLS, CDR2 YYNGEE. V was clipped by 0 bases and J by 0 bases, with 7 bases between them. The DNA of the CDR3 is TGTGCCAGCAGCGTAGGGGCAGCCTCTGGGGCCAACGTCCTGACTTTC. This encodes CASSVGAASGANVLTF.

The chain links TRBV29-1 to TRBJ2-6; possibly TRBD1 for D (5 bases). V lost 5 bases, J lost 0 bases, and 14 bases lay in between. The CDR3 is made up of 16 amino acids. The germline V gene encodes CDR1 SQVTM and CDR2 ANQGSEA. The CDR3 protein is CSVYGHDSSGANVLTF. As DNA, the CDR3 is TGCAGCGTTTATGGACACGACTCCTCTGGGGCCAACGTCCTGACTTTC. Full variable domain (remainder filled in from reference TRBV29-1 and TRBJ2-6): SAVISQKPSRDICQRGTSLTIQCQVDSQVTMMFWYRQQPGQSLTLIATANQGSEATYESGFVIDKFPISRPNLTFSTLTVSNMSPEDSSIYLCSVYGHDSSGANVLTFGAGSRLTVL.

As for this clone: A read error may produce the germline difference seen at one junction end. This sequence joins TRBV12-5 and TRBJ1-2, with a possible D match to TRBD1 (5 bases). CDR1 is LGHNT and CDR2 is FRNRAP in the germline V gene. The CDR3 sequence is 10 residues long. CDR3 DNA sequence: TGTGCCGGACCGATGGGGACCATCGTTTTC. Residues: CAGPMGTIVF. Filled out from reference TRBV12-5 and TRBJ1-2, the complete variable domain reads DARVTQTPRHKVTEMGQEVTMRCQPILGHNTVFWYRQTMMQGLELLAYFRNRAPLDDSGMPKDRFSAEMPDATLATLKIQPSEPRDSAVYFCAGPMGTIVFGSGTRLTVV.

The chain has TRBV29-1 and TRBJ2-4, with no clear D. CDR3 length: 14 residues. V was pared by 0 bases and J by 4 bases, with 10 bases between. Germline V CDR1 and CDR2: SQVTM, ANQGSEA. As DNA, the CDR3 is TGCAGCGTTGAAGAGTGGAAGCAAAAAAACATTCAGTACTTC. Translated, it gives CSVEEWKQKNIQYF.

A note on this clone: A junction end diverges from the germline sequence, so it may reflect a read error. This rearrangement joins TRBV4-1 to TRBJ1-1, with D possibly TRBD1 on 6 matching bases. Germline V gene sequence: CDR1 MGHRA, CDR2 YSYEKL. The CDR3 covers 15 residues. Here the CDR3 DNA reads TGCGCCAGCAGCGCATTACAGGGAGGGGACACTAAAGCTTTCTTT. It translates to CASSALQGGDTKAFF.

Written as DNA, the CDR3 is TGCAGCGTTGAGGGCGACAGGGGATTCGAGCAGTACTTC. Translated, it gives CSVEGDRGFEQYF. The chain carries TRBV29-1 and TRBJ2-7; 8 bases are shared with TRBD1. V was clipped by 3 bases and J by 6 bases; unmatched bases: 7. The CDR3 has 13 amino acids. In germline, CDR1 is SQVTM, CDR2 ANQGSEA.

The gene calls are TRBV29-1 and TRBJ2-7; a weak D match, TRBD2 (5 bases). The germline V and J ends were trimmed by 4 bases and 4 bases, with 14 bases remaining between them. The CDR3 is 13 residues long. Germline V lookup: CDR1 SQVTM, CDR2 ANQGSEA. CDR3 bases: TGCAGCGTTGTGATGGACTTAAGTTACGAGCAGTACTTC. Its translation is CSVVMDLSYEQYF.